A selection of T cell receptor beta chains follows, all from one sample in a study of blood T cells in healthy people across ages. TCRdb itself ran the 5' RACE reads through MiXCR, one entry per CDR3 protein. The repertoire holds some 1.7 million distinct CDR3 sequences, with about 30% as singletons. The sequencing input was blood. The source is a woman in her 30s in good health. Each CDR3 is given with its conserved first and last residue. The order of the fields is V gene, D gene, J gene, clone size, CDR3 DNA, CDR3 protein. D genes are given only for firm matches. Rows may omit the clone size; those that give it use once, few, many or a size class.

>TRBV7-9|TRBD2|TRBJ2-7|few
TGTGCCAGCAGCTTAGAATTGAGCAGCGGGAAGTCCTACGAGCAGTACTTC
CASSLELSSGKSYEQYF
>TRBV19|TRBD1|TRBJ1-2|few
TGTGCCAGCTCGCCCGCACAGGGGGCGCAGATCTATGGCTACACCTTC
CASSPAQGAQIYGYTF
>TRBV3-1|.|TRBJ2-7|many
TGTGCCAGCAGCCAAGATCACGAGCAGTACTTC
CASSQDHEQYF
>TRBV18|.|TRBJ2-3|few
TGTGCCAGCTCACCCCCGAACGGGGGTGGTACAGATACGCAGTATTTT
CASSPPNGGGTDTQYF
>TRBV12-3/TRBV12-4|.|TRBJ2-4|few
TGTGCCAGCAGCCAAACACGGAAAAACATTCAGTACTTC
CASSQTRKNIQYF
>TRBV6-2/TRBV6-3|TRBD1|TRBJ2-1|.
TGTGCCAGCAGTTTTACCGGGACAGGGGGCTACAATGAGCAGTTCTTC
CASSFTGTGGYNEQFF
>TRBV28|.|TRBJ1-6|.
TGTGCCAGCAGTTTATTTATTGGGATTGGAGCGCCGGGTTCACCCCTCCACTTT
CASSLFIGIGAPGSPLHF
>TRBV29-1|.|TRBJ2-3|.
TGCAGCGTCGGATCGGACTACTCCACAGATACGCAGTATTTT
CSVGSDYSTDTQYF
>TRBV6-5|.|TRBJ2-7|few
TGTGCCAGCAGTTACCTAACTGGCGAGCAGTACTTC
CASSYLTGEQYF
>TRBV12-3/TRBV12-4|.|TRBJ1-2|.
TGTGCCAGCAGTTCTGCTCGCGTTGGCTACACCTTC
CASSSARVGYTF
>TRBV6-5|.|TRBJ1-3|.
TGTGCCAGCAGCCGTGGTCCTGGAAACACCATATATTTT
CASSRGPGNTIYF
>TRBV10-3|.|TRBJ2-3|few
TGTGCCATCAGTGAGTCGGTCAGCGGCACAGATACGCAGTATTTT
CAISESVSGTDTQYF
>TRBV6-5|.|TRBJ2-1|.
TGTGCCAGCAGCTACTCGGGGCAGGGGGGGGACAATGAGCAGTTCTTC
CASSYSGQGGDNEQFF
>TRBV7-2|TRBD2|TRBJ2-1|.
TGTGCCAGCAGGAAGCGTGCTAGCGGATCCTACAATGAGCAGTTCTTC
CASRKRASGSYNEQFF
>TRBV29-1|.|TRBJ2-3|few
TGCAGCGGAAGGGAAGCGCAGACAGATACGCAGTATTTT
CSGREAQTDTQYF
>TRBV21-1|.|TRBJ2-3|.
TGTGCCAGCAGCAAGGCCCCACAGGGAGACGTAGATACGCAGTATTTT
CASSKAPQGDVDTQYF
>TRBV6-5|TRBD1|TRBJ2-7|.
TGTGCCAGCAGTTTGGGCGGGACAGGGGGGAGCGAGCAGTACTTC
CASSLGGTGGSEQYF
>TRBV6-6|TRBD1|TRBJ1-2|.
TGTGCCAGCAGAAGCGACAGGGCCGTCTATGGCTACACCTTC
CASRSDRAVYGYTF
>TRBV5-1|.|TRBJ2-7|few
TGCGCCAGCAGCTTGGGTGGGGACCCCACACTAGAGCAGTACTTC
CASSLGGDPTLEQYF
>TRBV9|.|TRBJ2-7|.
TGTGCCAGCAGCGTAGGGAAAGATTACGAGCAGTACTTC
CASSVGKDYEQYF
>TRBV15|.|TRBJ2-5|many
TGTGCCACCAGCAGAGATCAACGCGAGACCCAGTACTTC
CATSRDQRETQYF
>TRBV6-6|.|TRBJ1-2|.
TGTGCCAGCAGCCCAGGACAGTTCCCTTATGGCTACACCTTC
CASSPGQFPYGYTF
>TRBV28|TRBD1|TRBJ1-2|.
TGTGCCAGCAGTTTATCCTCCGGGACAGGGGGCTATGGCTACACCTTC
CASSLSSGTGGYGYTF
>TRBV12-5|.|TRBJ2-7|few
TGTGCTAGTGGTTTGTTAAACGAGCAGTACTTC
CASGLLNEQYF